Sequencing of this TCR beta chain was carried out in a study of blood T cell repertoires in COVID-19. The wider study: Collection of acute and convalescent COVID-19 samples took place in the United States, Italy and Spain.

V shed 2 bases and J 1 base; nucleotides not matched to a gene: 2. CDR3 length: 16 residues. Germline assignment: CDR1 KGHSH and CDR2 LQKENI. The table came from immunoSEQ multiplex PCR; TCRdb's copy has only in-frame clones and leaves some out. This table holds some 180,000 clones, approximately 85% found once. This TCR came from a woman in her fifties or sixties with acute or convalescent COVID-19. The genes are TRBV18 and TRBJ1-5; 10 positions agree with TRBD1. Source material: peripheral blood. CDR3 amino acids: CASSPDRGHSNQPQHF. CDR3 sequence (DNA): TGTGCCAGCTCACCAGACAGGGGGCACAGCAATCAGCCCCAGCATTTT.